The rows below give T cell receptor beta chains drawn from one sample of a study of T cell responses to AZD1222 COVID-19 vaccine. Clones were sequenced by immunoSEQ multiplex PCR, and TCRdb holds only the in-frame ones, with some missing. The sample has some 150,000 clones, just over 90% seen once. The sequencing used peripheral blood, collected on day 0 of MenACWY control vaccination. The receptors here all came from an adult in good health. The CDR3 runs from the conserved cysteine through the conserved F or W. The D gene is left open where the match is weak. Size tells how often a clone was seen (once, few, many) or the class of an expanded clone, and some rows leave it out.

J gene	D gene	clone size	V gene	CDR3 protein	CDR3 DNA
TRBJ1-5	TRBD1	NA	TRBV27	CASSLTGSFKGQPQHF	TGTGCCAGCAGTTTGACAGGGTCATTTAAGGGTCAGCCCCAGCATTTT
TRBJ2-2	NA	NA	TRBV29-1	CSVDRQYTGELFF	TGCAGCGTTGACCGACAGTACACCGGGGAGCTGTTTTTT
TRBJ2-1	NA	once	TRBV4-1	CASSQTGTRNEQFF	TGCGCCAGCAGCCAAACGGGGACCAGGAATGAGCAGTTCTTC
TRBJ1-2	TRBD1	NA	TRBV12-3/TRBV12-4	CASTLGTGDGYTF	TGTGCCAGCACCCTAGGGACAGGGGACGGCTACACCTTC
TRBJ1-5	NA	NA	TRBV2	CASSGRVLRPQHF	TGTGCCAGCAGTGGGCGGGTCCTCCGACCCCAGCATTTT
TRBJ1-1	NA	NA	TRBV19	CASSILSGNTEAFF	TGTGCCAGTAGTATACTATCGGGAAACACTGAAGCTTTCTTT
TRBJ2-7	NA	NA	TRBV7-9	CASNLGVDEQYF	TGTGCCAGCAACCTGGGGGTCGACGAGCAGTACTTC
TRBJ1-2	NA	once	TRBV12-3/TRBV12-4	CASGNRVNGYTF	TGTGCCAGCGGGAACAGGGTTAATGGCTACACCTTC
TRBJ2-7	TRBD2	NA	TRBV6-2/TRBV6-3	CASSSLGGGAYEQYF	TGTGCCAGCAGTTCCCTTGGCGGGGGGGCGTACGAGCAGTACTTC
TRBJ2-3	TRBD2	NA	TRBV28	CASTPGLAGLRTDTQYF	TGTGCCAGCACCCCGGGACTAGCGGGATTACGCACAGATACGCAGTATTTT
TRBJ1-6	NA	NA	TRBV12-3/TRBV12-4	CASSLGHGSPLHF	TGTGCCAGCAGTTTGGGACACGGATCACCCCTCCACTTT
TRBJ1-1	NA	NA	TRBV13	CASSLVVVTEAFF	TGTGCCAGCAGCTTAGTGGTAGTGACTGAAGCTTTCTTT
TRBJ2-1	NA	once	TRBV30	CAWTLPHRRRDNEQFF	TGTGCCTGGACCCTCCCCCATCGGCGGAGAGACAATGAGCAGTTCTTC
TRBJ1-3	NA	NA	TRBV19	CASSKRDRRVSGNTIYF	TGTGCCAGTAGTAAGCGAGACAGGCGCGTGTCTGGAAACACCATATATTTT
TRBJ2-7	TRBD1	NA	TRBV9	CASSVGTGYREQYF	TGTGCCAGCAGCGTAGGGACAGGGTACCGCGAGCAGTACTTC
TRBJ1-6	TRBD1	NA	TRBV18	CASSPGGRGNNSPLHF	TGTGCCAGCTCACCGGGTGGCAGGGGGAATAATTCACCCCTCCACTTT
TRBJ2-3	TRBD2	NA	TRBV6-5	CASRRTSGRYDTQYF	TGTGCCAGCAGACGAACTAGCGGGAGGTATGATACGCAGTATTTT
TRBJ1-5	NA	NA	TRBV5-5	CASSRTDYSNQPQHF	TGTGCCAGCAGCCGGACAGATTATAGCAATCAGCCCCAGCATTTT
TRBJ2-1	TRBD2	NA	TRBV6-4	CASSDTSGSYNEQFF	TGTGCCAGCAGTGACACTAGCGGCTCCTACAATGAGCAGTTCTTC
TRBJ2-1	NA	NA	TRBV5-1	CASSLAMSMGRHNEQFF	TGCGCCAGCAGCTTGGCCATGTCAATGGGACGGCACAATGAGCAGTTCTTC
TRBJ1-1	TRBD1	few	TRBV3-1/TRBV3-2	CASSHPTGVAEAFF	TGTGCCAGCAGCCACCCAACAGGGGTAGCTGAAGCTTTCTTT
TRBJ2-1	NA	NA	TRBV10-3	CATTRDVGDEQFF	TGTGCCACAACCCGGGACGTTGGGGATGAGCAGTTCTTC
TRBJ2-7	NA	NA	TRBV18	CASSPLAGSDYEQYF	TGTGCCAGCTCACCACTGGCGGGGTCAGACTACGAGCAGTACTTC
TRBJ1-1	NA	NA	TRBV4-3	CASSLRRVNTEAFF	TGCGCCAGCAGCCTTCGACGGGTTAACACTGAAGCTTTCTTT
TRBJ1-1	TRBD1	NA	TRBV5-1	CASSLEGANLNTEAFF	TGCGCCAGCAGCTTGGAGGGGGCTAATCTGAACACTGAAGCTTTCTTT
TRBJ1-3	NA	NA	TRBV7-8	CASTERRLQSGNTIYF	TGTGCCAGCACCGAGCGACGGCTTCAATCTGGAAACACCATATATTTT
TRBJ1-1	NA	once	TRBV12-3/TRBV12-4	CASSLFPNTEAFF	TGTGCCAGCAGCCTCTTTCCGAACACTGAAGCTTTCTTT
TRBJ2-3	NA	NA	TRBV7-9	CASSSLRVIPDTQYF	TGTGCCAGCAGCTCTCTCAGGGTAATCCCAGATACGCAGTATTTT
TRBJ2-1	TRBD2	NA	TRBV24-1	CATSDLPGLAGNEQFF	TGTGCCACCAGTGATTTGCCGGGACTAGCGGGGAATGAGCAGTTCTTC
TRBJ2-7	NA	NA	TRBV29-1	CSVVGDGPYEQYF	TGCAGCGTTGTAGGGGACGGACCCTACGAGCAGTACTTC
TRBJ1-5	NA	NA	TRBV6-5	CASQVVLGNQPQHF	TGTGCCAGCCAGGTCGTCCTTGGCAATCAGCCCCAGCATTTT
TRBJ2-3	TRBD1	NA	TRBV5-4	CASSVRQGPDTQYF	TGTGCCAGCAGCGTACGACAGGGGCCAGATACGCAGTATTTT
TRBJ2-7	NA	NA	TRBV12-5	CASGPSVGGREQYF	TGTGCTAGTGGTCCCTCGGTCGGGGGACGCGAGCAGTACTTC
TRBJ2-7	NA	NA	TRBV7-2	CASSFGRVGGQFYEQYF	TGTGCCAGCAGCTTTGGCCGGGTGGGCGGACAGTTCTACGAGCAGTACTTC
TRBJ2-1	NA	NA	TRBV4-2	CASSPDNFDEQFF	TGTGCCAGCAGCCCGGACAACTTCGATGAGCAGTTCTTC
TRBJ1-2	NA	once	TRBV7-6	CASSLSLGQGGYTF	TGTGCCAGCAGCTTGTCTCTTGGGCAAGGGGGCTACACCTTC
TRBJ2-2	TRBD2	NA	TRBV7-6	CASSLRAGGLTGELFF	TGTGCCAGCAGCTTAAGGGCGGGAGGCCTCACCGGGGAGCTGTTTTTT
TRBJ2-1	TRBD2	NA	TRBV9	CASSVGRGTSGRDEQFF	TGTGCCAGCAGCGTAGGTCGGGGGACTAGCGGGAGAGATGAGCAGTTCTTC
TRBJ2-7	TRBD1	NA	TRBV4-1	CASSQGQGFSYEQYF	TGCGCCAGCAGCCAAGGACAGGGGTTCTCCTACGAGCAGTACTTC
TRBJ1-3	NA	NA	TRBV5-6	CASSFLVMESSGNTIYF	TGTGCCAGCAGCTTCCTTGTGATGGAGAGCTCTGGAAACACCATATATTTT
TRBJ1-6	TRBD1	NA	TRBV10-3	CAISTGGSPLHF	TGTGCCATCAGTACAGGGGGTTCACCCCTCCACTTT
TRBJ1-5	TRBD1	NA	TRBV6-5	CASSRDRASNQPQHF	TGTGCCAGCAGTCGAGACAGGGCTAGCAATCAGCCCCAGCATTTT
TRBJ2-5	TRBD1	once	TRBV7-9	CASSLDLAGGWETQYF	TGTGCCAGCAGCTTAGATTTGGCAGGGGGCTGGGAGACCCAGTACTTC
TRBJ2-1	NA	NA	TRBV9	CASSVHGADEQFF	TGTGCCAGCAGCGTACATGGTGCGGATGAGCAGTTCTTC